One and the same sample provided the 4 T cell receptor beta chains below, sequenced in a study of cytomegalovirus exposure and HLA in healthy donors. PCR employed 60 Vbeta and 13 Jbeta primers. Sequencing used immunoSEQ multiplex PCR; TCRdb keeps in-frame clones, though not all of them. The sample includes 140,000 or so clones, about 82% of them seen just once. The specimen was PBMCs. These receptors were taken from a woman aged 40 to 49 in good health and CMV-seropositive.

V is TRBV7-3 and J is TRBJ2-2; D might be TRBD2 (6 bases). With 3 bases removed from V and 0 bases from J, the gap between germline ends came to 11 bases. There are 16 residues in the CDR3. CDR1 is SGHTA, CDR2 FQGTGA, per germline. The CDR3, as DNA: TGTGCCAGCAGCTTCGCAGGGACTGCGAACACCGGGGAGCTGTTTTTT. Its protein is CASSFAGTANTGELFF.

Here the CDR3 reads CASSPANRGRINYGYTF. Written as DNA, the CDR3 is TGTGCCAGCTCACCTGCAAATAGGGGCAGGATAAACTATGGCTACACCTTC. The chain links TRBV18 to TRBJ1-2; weak D call: TRBD1 (5 bases). The CDR3 covers 17 residues. The germline CDR1 and CDR2 sequences are KGHSH and LQKENI. V was trimmed by 3 bases and J by 2 bases, leaving 19 bases between them.

This CDR3 reads CASSLLTGGYEQYF. The DNA of the CDR3 is TGTGCCAGCAGCTTACTAACCGGGGGCTACGAGCAGTACTTC. The V and J genes are TRBV7-9 and TRBJ2-7; perhaps TRBD2 as D (6 bases). Germline CDR1 is SEHNR and CDR2 is FQNEAQ (reference sequence). The CDR3 is 14 residues long. Trimming shortened V by 2 bases and J by 3 bases, and 11 bases separated the two germline ends. The full variable domain, completed using reference TRBV7-9 and TRBJ2-7, is DTGVSQNPRHKITKRGQNVTFRCDPISEHNRLYWYRQTLGQGPEFLTYFQNEAQLEKSRLLSDRFSAERPKGSFSTLEIQRTEQGDSAMYLCASSLLTGGYEQYFGPGTRLTVT.

The V call is TRBV4-1, the J call TRBJ2-2; 8 nucleotides align to TRBD1. CDR1 is MGHRA, CDR2 YSYEKL, per germline. The CDR3 is made up of 19 amino acids. Trimming removed 0 bases from V and 6 bases from J; junction bases left unmatched: 15. The CDR3 DNA is TGCGCCAGCAGCCAAGACGGGGGTGAAGGGACAGGCTTCCCCGGGGAGCTGTTTTTT. It is translated as CASSQDGGEGTGFPGELFF.